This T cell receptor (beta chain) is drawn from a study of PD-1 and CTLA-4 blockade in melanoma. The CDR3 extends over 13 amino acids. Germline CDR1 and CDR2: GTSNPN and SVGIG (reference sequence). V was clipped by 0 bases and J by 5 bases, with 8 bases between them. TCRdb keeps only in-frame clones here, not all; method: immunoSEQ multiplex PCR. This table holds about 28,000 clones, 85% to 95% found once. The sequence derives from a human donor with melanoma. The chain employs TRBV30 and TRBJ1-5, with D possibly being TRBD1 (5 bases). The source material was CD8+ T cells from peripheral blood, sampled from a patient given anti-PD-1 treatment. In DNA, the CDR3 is TGTGCCTGGAGTGTTGGGGGTGATCAGCCCCAGCATTTT. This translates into CAWSVGGDQPQHF.